This TCR beta chain was retrieved from a study of T cell repertoires in cytomegalovirus infection. Study outcomes and limitations: HLA-C-restricted TCR beta clonotypes specific for CMV led the ex vivo response.

As regards this clonotype: Its antigen is not identified.

One entry per CDR3 protein, called by TCRdb with MiXCR from the reads. The profile shows about 130,000 distinct CDR3 sequences, roughly a third of them singletons. Germline V gene lookup returns CDR1 SEHNR and CDR2 FQNEAQ (reference sequence). CDR3 length: 17 amino acids. Deletions cut 5 bases from V and 0 bases from J, with 17 bases between. This receptor was identified in a human donor in good health (CMV status not recorded). Some clones in this sample may be carry-over from other donors' samples. The chain combines TRBV7-9 with TRBJ2-1; D may be TRBD1 (6 bases). The sequenced sample was CD8+ T cells from cultured PBMCs, obtained from culture after CMV antigen stimulation. The CDR3 loop is CASSPTPGQSSYNEQFF. The CDR3 DNA follows: TGTGCCAGCAGCCCTACACCCGGACAGAGCTCCTACAATGAGCAGTTCTTC.